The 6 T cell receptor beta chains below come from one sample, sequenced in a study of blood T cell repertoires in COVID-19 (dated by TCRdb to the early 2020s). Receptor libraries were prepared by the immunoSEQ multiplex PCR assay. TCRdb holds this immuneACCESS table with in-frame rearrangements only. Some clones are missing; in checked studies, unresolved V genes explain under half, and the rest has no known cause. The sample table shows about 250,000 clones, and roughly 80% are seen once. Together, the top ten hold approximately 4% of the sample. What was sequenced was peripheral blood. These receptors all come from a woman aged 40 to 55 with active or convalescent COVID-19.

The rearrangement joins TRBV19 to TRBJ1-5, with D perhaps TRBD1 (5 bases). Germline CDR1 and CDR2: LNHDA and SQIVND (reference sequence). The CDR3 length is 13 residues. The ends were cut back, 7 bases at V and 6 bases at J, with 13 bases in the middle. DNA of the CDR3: TGTGCCAGTAACGGCAGGGCGAGTCAGCCCCAGCATTTT. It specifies CASNGRASQPQHF. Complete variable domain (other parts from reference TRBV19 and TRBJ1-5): DGGITQSPKYLFRKEGQNVTLSCEQNLNHDAMYWYRQDPGQGLRLIYYSQIVNDFQKGDIAEGYSVSREKKESFPLTVTSAQKNPTAFYLCASNGRASQPQHFGDGTRLSIL.

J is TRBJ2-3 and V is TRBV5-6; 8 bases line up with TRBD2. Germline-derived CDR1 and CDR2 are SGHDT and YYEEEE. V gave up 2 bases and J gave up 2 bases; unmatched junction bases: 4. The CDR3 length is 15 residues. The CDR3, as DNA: TGTGCCAGCAGCTTCGATAGCGGGAACACAGATACGCAGTATTTT. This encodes CASSFDSGNTDTQYF.

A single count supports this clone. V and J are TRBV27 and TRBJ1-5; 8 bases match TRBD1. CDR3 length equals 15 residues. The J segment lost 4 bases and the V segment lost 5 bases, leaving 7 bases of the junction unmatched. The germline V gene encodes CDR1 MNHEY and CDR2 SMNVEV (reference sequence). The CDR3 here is CASSPYRGANQPQHF. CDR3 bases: TGTGCCAGCAGTCCCTACAGGGGGGCTAATCAGCCCCAGCATTTT.

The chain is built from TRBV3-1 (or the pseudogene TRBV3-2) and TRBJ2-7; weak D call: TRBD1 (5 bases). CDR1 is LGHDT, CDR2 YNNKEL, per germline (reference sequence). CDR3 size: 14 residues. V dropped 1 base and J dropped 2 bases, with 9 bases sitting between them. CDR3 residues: CASSQGQGPYEQYV. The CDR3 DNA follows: TGTGCCAGCAGCCAAGGGCAGGGTCCCTACGAGCAGTACGTC.

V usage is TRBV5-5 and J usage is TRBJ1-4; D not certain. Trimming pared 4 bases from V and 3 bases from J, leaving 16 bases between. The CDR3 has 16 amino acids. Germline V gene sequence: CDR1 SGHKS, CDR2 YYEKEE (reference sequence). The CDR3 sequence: CASSLIVVAANEKLFF. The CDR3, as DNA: TGTGCCAGCAGCCTAATCGTAGTAGCGGCTAATGAAAAACTGTTTTTT.

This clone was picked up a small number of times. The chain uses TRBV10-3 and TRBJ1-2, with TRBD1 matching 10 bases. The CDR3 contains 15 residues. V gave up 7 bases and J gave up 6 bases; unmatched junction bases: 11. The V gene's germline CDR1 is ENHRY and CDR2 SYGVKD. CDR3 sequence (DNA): TGTGCCATCACCGGGACAGGGGACGGTCTCAATGGCTACACCTTC. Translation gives CAITGTGDGLNGYTF.